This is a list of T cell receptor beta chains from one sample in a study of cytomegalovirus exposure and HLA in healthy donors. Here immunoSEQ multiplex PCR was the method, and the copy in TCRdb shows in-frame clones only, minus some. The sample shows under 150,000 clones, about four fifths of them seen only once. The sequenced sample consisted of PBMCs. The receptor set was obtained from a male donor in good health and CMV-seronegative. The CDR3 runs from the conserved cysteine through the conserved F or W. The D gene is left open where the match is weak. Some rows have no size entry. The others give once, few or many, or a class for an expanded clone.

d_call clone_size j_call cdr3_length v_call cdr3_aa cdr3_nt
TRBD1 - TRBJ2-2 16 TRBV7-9 CASSFAGTANTGELFF TGTGCCAGCAGCTTTGCCGGGACAGCAAACACCGGGGAGCTGTTTTTT
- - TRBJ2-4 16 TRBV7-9 CASSDHWASSINIQYF TGTGCCAGCAGCGACCACTGGGCTAGCTCGATAAACATTCAGTACTTC
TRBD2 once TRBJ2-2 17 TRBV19 CASSIGVAGEKTGELFF TGTGCCAGTAGTATAGGAGTAGCGGGAGAGAAAACCGGGGAGCTGTTTTTT
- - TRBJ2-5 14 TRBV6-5 CASSYAEGPETQYF TGTGCCAGCAGTTACGCAGAGGGTCCAGAGACCCAGTACTTC
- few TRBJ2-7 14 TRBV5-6 CATSMGGQTYEQYF TGTGCCACCAGTATGGGGGGACAGACTTACGAGCAGTACTTC
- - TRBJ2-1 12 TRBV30 CACRGGGDEQFF TGTGCCTGCCGGGGAGGTGGCGATGAGCAGTTCTTC
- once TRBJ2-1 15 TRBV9 CASSPPAGSYNEQFF TGTGCCAGCAGCCCCCCAGCGGGCTCCTACAATGAGCAGTTCTTC
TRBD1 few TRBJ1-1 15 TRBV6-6 CASSWAGGMNTEAFF TGTGCCAGCAGTTGGGCAGGGGGCATGAACACTGAAGCTTTCTTT
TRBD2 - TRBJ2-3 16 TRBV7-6 CASSIGTSGATDTQYF TGTGCCAGCAGCATCGGGACTAGCGGGGCAACAGATACGCAGTATTTT
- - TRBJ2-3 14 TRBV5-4 CASSALLETDTQYF TGTGCCAGCAGCGCCCTACTAGAGACAGATACGCAGTATTTT
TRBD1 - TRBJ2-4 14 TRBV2 CASTPGQGENIQYF TGTGCCAGCACCCCCGGACAGGGAGAAAACATTCAGTACTTC
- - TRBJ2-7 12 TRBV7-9 CASSNRVGEQYF TGTGCCAGCAGCAACAGGGTAGGCGAGCAGTACTTC
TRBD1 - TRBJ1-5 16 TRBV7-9 CASSLAYRGINQPQHF TGTGCCAGCAGCTTAGCGTACAGGGGAATTAATCAGCCCCAGCATTTT
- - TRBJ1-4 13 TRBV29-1 CSALADLDEKLFF TGCAGCGCCTTAGCCGACCTGGATGAAAAACTGTTTTTT
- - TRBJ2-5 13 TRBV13 CASSYGEQETQYF TGTGCCAGCAGCTACGGGGAACAAGAGACCCAGTACTTC
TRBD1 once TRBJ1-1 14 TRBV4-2 CASIGTGWNTEAFF TGTGCCAGCATTGGGACAGGGTGGAACACTGAAGCTTTCTTT
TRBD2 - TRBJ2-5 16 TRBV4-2 CASSQDGEGSQETQYF TGTGCCAGCAGCCAAGATGGGGAGGGGTCTCAAGAGACCCAGTACTTC
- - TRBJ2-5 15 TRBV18 CASSPQWAGFETQYF TGTGCCAGCTCACCCCAGTGGGCGGGGTTCGAGACCCAGTACTTC
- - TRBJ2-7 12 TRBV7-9 CASRIREDEQYF TGTGCCAGCAGGATCAGGGAGGACGAGCAGTACTTC
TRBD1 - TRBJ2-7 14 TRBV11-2 CASSPGTGNYEQYF TGTGCCAGCAGCCCCGGGACAGGGAACTACGAGCAGTACTTC
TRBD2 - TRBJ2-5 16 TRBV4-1 CASSQDLSGGGETQYF TGCGCCAGCAGCCAAGACCTGAGCGGGGGAGGGGAGACCCAGTACTTC
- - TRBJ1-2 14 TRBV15 CATSRGLGAGGYTF TGTGCCACCAGCAGAGGACTAGGGGCGGGAGGCTACACCTTC
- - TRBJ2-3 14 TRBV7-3 CASSLLLSTDTQYF TGTGCCAGCAGCTTATTACTTAGCACAGATACGCAGTATTTT
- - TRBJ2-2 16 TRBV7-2 CASSLVPQGGTGELFF TGTGCCAGCAGCTTAGTGCCACAGGGCGGCACCGGGGAGCTGTTTTTT
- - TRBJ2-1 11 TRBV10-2 CASTSLNEQFF TGCGCCAGCACCTCCCTCAATGAGCAGTTCTTC
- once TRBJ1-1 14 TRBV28 CASSLQGWRTEAFF TGTGCCAGCAGTTTACAGGGGTGGAGGACTGAAGCTTTCTTT
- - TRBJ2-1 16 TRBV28 CASSPPLGGTNNEQFF TGTGCCAGCAGTCCCCCGTTGGGCGGGACCAACAATGAGCAGTTCTTC
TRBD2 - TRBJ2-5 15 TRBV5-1 CASRTRDYVTQTQYF TGCGCCAGCAGGACCCGGGACTACGTTACACAGACCCAGTACTTC
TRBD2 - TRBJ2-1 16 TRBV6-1 CASSEAGHRGGYEQFF TGTGCCAGCAGTGAAGCGGGACACCGCGGGGGGTATGAGCAGTTCTTC
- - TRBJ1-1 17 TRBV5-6 CASSLAREGVGNTEAFF TGTGCCAGCAGCTTGGCCAGGGAGGGGGTGGGGAACACTGAAGCTTTCTTT
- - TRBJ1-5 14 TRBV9 CASSPDGSNQPQHF TGTGCCAGCAGCCCAGACGGGTCCAATCAGCCCCAGCATTTT
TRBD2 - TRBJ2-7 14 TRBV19 CASRIGGSSYEQYF TGTGCCAGTAGAATCGGGGGGAGCTCCTACGAGCAGTACTTC
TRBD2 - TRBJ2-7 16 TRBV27 CASSRPTSGRPYEQYF TGTGCCAGCAGCCGCCCTACTAGCGGGCGACCCTACGAGCAGTACTTC
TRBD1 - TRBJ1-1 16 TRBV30 CAWSPRTGGFFTEAFF TGTGCCTGGAGTCCCCGGACAGGGGGCTTTTTCACTGAAGCTTTCTTT
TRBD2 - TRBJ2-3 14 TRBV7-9 CAGGTSGPTDTQYF TGTGCCGGGGGGACTAGCGGCCCTACAGATACGCAGTATTTT
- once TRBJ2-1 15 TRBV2 CASTRIGSSYNEQFF TGTGCCAGCACCCGAATTGGGAGCTCCTACAATGAGCAGTTCTTC
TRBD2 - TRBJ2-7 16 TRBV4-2 CASSPTLVREQGEQYF TGTGCCAGCAGCCCCACCCTCGTGCGGGAGCAGGGCGAGCAGTACTTC
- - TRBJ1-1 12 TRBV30 CALKGENTEAFF TGTGCCTTGAAGGGGGAGAACACTGAAGCTTTCTTT
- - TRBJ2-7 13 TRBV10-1 CASSEGATYEQYF TGCGCCAGCAGTGAGGGGGCCACCTACGAGCAGTACTTC
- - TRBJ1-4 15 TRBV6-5 CASSYSAGLNEKLFF TGTGCCAGCAGTTACTCCGCGGGCCTGAATGAAAAACTGTTTTTT
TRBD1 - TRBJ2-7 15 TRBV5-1 CASSFDRGSSYEQYF TGCGCCAGCAGCTTCGACAGGGGGTCCTCCTACGAGCAGTACTTC
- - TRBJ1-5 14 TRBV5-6 CASSPGTLLQPQHF TGTGCCAGCAGCCCAGGGACATTGTTACAGCCCCAGCATTTT
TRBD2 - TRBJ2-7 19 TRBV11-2 CASSFPGLAGVGGVYEQYF TGTGCCAGCAGCTTCCCGGGACTAGCGGGAGTAGGTGGAGTTTACGAGCAGTACTTC
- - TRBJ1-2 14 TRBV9 CASSPRGGSYGYTF TGTGCCAGCAGCCCGAGGGGGGGGAGCTATGGCTACACCTTC
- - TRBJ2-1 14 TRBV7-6 CASSFSGPNNEQFF TGTGCCAGCAGCTTTAGCGGACCGAACAATGAGCAGTTCTTC